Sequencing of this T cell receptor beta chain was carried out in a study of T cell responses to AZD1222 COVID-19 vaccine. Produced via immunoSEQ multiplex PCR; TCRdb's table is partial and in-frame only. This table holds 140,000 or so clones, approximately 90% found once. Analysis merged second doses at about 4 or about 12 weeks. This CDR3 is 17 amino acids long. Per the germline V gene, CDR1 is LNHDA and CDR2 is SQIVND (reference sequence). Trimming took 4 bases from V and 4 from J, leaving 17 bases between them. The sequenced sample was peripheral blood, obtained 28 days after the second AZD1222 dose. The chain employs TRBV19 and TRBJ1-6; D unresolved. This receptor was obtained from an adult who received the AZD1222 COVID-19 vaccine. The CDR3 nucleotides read TGTGCCAGTAGTAACCTTCGGGAGGCCCCATATAATTCACCCCTCCACTTT. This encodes CASSNLREAPYNSPLHF.